This T cell receptor (beta chain) was profiled in a study of blood T cell repertoires in COVID-19. Whole-study context: COVID-19 samples collected from the United States, Italy and Spain covered acute and convalescent phases. T cells, B-cell-depleted T cells, or PBMCs provided the cDNA or gDNA that served as material.

Under the authors' procedure: Estimates of nucleated cell counts were drawn from the amplification of reference gene primers. Assay: immunoSEQ multiplex PCR; the TCRdb copy retains only in-frame clones and omits some. V, J and clone size are those of that table, while D and trimming were read from the DNA. The sample records nearly 300,000 clones, approximately 84% being singletons. V lost 2 bases, J lost 2 bases, and 0 bases stayed unmatched. The CDR3 runs to 14 residues. CDR1 and CDR2 (germline): MNHNS, SASEGT. In Seattle, patients joined the study during active infection and were tracked longitudinally.

The TCR comes from a human donor with COVID-19, enrolled during active disease. The donor label of this sample is uncertain. The gene calls are TRBV6-1 and TRBJ1-3; TRBD1 aligns across 7 bases. The source material was peripheral blood. In DNA form, the CDR3 reads TGTGCCAGCAGTGAAACAGGGGCTGGAAACACCATATATTTT. It yields the protein CASSETGAGNTIYF.